The rows below give T cell receptor beta chains drawn from one sample of a study of T cells in Graves' hyperthyroidism and ophthalmopathy. TCRdb passed the multiplex PCR reads through MiXCR, listing each CDR3 protein once. Of about 360,000 distinct CDR3 sequences listed, 15% to 18% are singletons. Material for sequencing was blood. These receptors were obtained from a woman younger than 30 with Graves' hyperthyroidism that later progressed to Graves' ophthalmopathy. The CDR3 runs from the conserved cysteine through the conserved F or W. A D gene is named only where the DNA matches it firmly. Clone size, where shown, is once, few, many, or a class for clones that have expanded.

TRBV20-1,few,.,TRBJ2-1,TGCAGTGCTAGAGTCCCCGGGTTTCTCAATGAGCAGTTCTTC,CSARVPGFLNEQFF
TRBV3-1,few,TRBD1,TRBJ2-6,TGTGCCAGCAGCCAGGGGACAGGTCCCCGCTCTGGGGCCAACGTCCTGACTTTC,CASSQGTGPRSGANVLTF
TRBV3-1,many,TRBD2,TRBJ2-3,TGTGCCAGCAGAGCTAGCGGGAGTCCAGATACGCAGTATTTT,CASRASGSPDTQYF
TRBV5-1,many,.,TRBJ2-7,TGCGCCAGCAGCTTGGGACAGGCCCCCTACGAGCAGTACTTC,CASSLGQAPYEQYF
TRBV6-1,.,TRBD2,TRBJ2-5,TGTGCCAGCAAGGGACTAGCGGGAGAGAGGTACTTC,CASKGLAGERYF
TRBV6-1,many,.,TRBJ1-6,TGTGCCAGCAGTGTATTGGAAGGAACGAATTCACCCCTCCACTTT,CASSVLEGTNSPLHF
TRBV19,.,.,TRBJ1-5,TGTGCCAGTAGGAAGGGCAATCAGCCCCAGCATTTT,CASRKGNQPQHF
TRBV5-6,.,TRBD1,TRBJ2-7,TGTGCCAGCAGCTACGGACAGGGAAGCGAGCAGTACTTC,CASSYGQGSEQYF
TRBV4-3,few,TRBD2,TRBJ2-7,TGCGCCAGCAGCCACCAACTAGCGGGAGGGGAGGACGAGCAGTACTTC,CASSHQLAGGEDEQYF
TRBV6-1,many,.,TRBJ2-1,TGTGCCAGCAGTGAACTGGGGCCCTACAATGAGCAGTTCTTC,CASSELGPYNEQFF
TRBV28,many,.,TRBJ2-1,TGTGCCAGCAGCATTGGGGGTTTGGGCTACAATGAGCAGTTCTTC,CASSIGGLGYNEQFF
TRBV6-2/TRBV6-3,many,.,TRBJ2-2,TGTGCCAGCAGTTACATGGGACCGAACACCGGGGAGCTGTTTTTT,CASSYMGPNTGELFF
TRBV12-3/TRBV12-4,.,TRBD2,TRBJ2-3,TGTGCCAGCAGTTTCCTCGTTTTTGGGACTAGCCCCTCAGATACGCAGTATTTT,CASSFLVFGTSPSDTQYF
TRBV10-3,few,TRBD2,TRBJ2-5,TGTGCCATCAGTGACCCGGGAGGGGCCCTAGAGACCCAGTACTTC,CAISDPGGALETQYF
TRBV11-2,many,.,TRBJ2-1,TGTGCCAGCAGTTGGGGAGGACAAAGCTCCTACAATGAGCAGTTCTTC,CASSWGGQSSYNEQFF
TRBV20-1,.,TRBD1,TRBJ2-2,TGCAGTGCGGGACAGGGGGTTGGCGGGGAGCTGTTTTTT,CSAGQGVGGELFF
TRBV6-2/TRBV6-3,.,.,TRBJ1-6,.,CASSTSTSRGPPLHF
TRBV2,many,.,TRBJ2-7,TGTGCCAGCACCTACCCGGGCCAAAGCTCCTACGAGCAGTACTTC,CASTYPGQSSYEQYF
TRBV6-6,many,TRBD2,TRBJ2-7,TGTGCCAGCAGTTACCGTTTTCCGCTAGCGGGAGGAAACGAGCAGTACTTC,CASSYRFPLAGGNEQYF
TRBV12-3/TRBV12-4,few,.,TRBJ1-1,TGTGCCAGCAGTGTGAACTATAACACTGAAGCTTTCTTT,CASSVNYNTEAFF